The next 15 T cell receptor beta chains were all read from a single sample in a study of T cells in Graves' hyperthyroidism and ophthalmopathy. RNA transcripts gave rise to amplified TCR beta CDR3 regions. HTBI primers were employed in a first-round RT-PCR of the TCR CDR3. TCRdb re-called the multiplex PCR reads through MiXCR, storing one row per CDR3 protein. This sample yields hundreds of thousands of distinct CDR3 sequences, of which 15% to 20% are seen a single time; less than 55% belongs to the top ten. Sequencing used blood. All receptors come from a man aged 40-49 years with Graves' ophthalmopathy.

The chain couples TRBV28 to TRBJ1-2; 9 bases agree with TRBD1. Germline V CDR1 and CDR2: MDHEN, SYDVKM. The CDR3 is 15 residues long. V lost 4 bases to trimming and J lost 4 bases; unmatched junction nucleotides: 7. The CDR3 loop reads CASSSGQGLGYGYTF. DNA for the CDR3: TGTGCCAGCAGTTCGGGACAGGGACTAGGCTATGGCTACACCTTC.

This clonotype turned up a few times. The V and J genes are TRBV4-2 and TRBJ2-3; D remains ambiguous. The germline CDR1 and CDR2 sequences are LGHNA and YNFKEQ. The CDR3 sequence is 15 residues long. Trimming took off 0 bases at V and 11 bases at J, with 18 bases between the two ends. The CDR3 DNA is TGTGCCAGCAGCCAAGATCGAAGAGACCGCCAAGGGCAGTATTTT. The encoded protein is CASSQDRRDRQGQYF.

A few counts support this clonotype. The J gene is TRBJ1-3, the V gene TRBV7-9; D unclear. V lost 1 base and J 0 bases, leaving 4 bases between the germline ends. Germline V gives CDR1 SEHNR, CDR2 FQNEAQ (reference sequence). The CDR3 sequence is 14 residues long. DNA of the CDR3: TGTGCCAGCAGCTTAGGGATCTCTGGAAACACCATATATTTT. This sequence encodes CASSLGISGNTIYF.

V is TRBV10-3 and J is TRBJ2-2; 8 nucleotides match TRBD2. V lost 6 bases to trimming and J lost 4 bases; unmatched junction nucleotides: 4. Germline V gene lookup returns CDR1 ENHRY and CDR2 SYGVKD. This CDR3 contains 14 residues. CDR3 protein: CAIRPSGGTGELFF. DNA of the CDR3: TGTGCCATCAGGCCCAGCGGGGGCACCGGGGAGCTGTTTTTT.

The chain recombines TRBV7-9 with TRBJ2-7; the match to TRBD1 covers 7 bases. The CDR3 has 14 residues. Germline-derived CDR1 and CDR2 are SEHNR and FQNEAQ (reference sequence). V was pared by 7 bases and J by 5 bases, with 11 bases of the junction left unmatched. The CDR3: CASNKGQAFHEQYF. The CDR3 bases are TGTGCCAGCAACAAAGGACAGGCATTCCACGAGCAGTACTTC.

On this clonotype: A much larger clone sits a single nucleotide away, making a read error possible. The chain is built from TRBV27 and TRBJ2-7; a possible D gene is TRBD1 (5 bases). Trimming took off 0 bases at V and 1 base at J, with 13 bases between the two ends. This CDR3 region has 16 residues. Germline V gene sequence: CDR1 MNHEY, CDR2 SMNVEV (reference sequence). The CDR3 nucleotides read TGTGCCAGCAGTTTATCCGAGACAGCACAATCCTACGAGCAGTACTTC. It translates to CASSLSETAQSYEQYF.

This clonotype was recorded many times. The chain carries TRBV3-1 and TRBJ1-5; D is uncertain. The CDR3 extends over 13 amino acids. The V end lost 4 bases, the J end lost 7 bases, and 11 bases lay between the germline ends. Germline-derived CDR1 and CDR2 are LGHDT and YNNKEL (reference sequence). The CDR3 DNA follows: TGTGCCAGCAGCCCGATTATTGGGCAGCCCCAGCATTTT. This translates into CASSPIIGQPQHF.

V usage is TRBV14 and J usage is TRBJ1-6; D ambiguous. This CDR3 is 12 amino acids long. CDR1 and CDR2 from the germline V gene are SGHDN and FVKESK. V lost 1 base and J 8 bases, leaving 3 bases between the germline ends. The CDR3 DNA reads as TGTGCCAGCAGCCAAGGCCATTCACCCCTCCACTTT. Translating gives CASSQGHSPLHF. The full variable domain, rest sourced from reference TRBV14 and TRBJ1-6, is EAGVTQFPSHSVIEKGQTVTLRCDPISGHDNLYWYRRVMGKEIKFLLHFVKESKQDESGMPNNRFLAERTGGTYSTLKVQPAELEDSGVYFCASSQGHSPLHFGNGTRLTVT.

The table lists this clonotype with many counts. The rearrangement joins TRBV3-1 to TRBJ2-3; 11 positions match TRBD2. This CDR3 is built from 15 residues. After removal of 4 bases from V and 6 bases from J, the junction contained 6 bases not matched to a gene. The germline V gene has CDR1 LGHDT and CDR2 YNNKEL (reference sequence). As DNA, the CDR3 is TGTGCCAGCAGCCTGGGACTAGCGGTCCAGGATACGCAGTATTTT. Encoded protein: CASSLGLAVQDTQYF.

This chain joins TRBV18 and TRBJ2-7; a possible D gene is TRBD1 (6 bases). CDR1 is KGHSH, CDR2 LQKENI, per germline. The CDR3 is 14 residues long. Trimming took 6 bases from V and 1 from J, leaving 13 bases between them. This chain's CDR3 is CASSLYRESYEQYF. CDR3 bases: TGTGCCAGCTCTCTCTACAGGGAGTCCTACGAGCAGTACTTC. The full variable domain, with the rest looked up from reference TRBV18 and TRBJ2-7, is NAGVMQNPRHLVRRRGQEARLRCSPMKGHSHVYWYRQLPEEGLKFMVYLQKENIIDESGMPKERFSAEFPKEGPSILRIQQVVRGDSAAYFCASSLYRESYEQYFGPGTRLTVT.

The chain joins TRBV4-3 to TRBJ2-1, with 12 bases matching TRBD2. Germline V lookup: CDR1 LGHNA, CDR2 YSLEER. CDR3 size: 16 residues. Germline trimming cut 1 base from V and 6 bases from J; bases unmatched to any gene: 4. CDR3 DNA: TGCGCCAGCAGCCAAGTCGGACTAGCGGGACGCAATGAGCAGTTCTTC. Protein: CASSQVGLAGRNEQFF.

This clonotype was seen many times. The chain joins TRBV14 to TRBJ1-1; D is undetermined. Germline V CDR1 and CDR2: SGHDN, FVKESK. CDR3 length: 13 residues. The V end lost 0 bases, the J end lost 2 bases, and 4 bases lay between the germline ends. The CDR3 nucleotides read TGTGCCAGCAGCCAAGAATATAACACTGAAGCTTTCTTT. Protein product: CASSQEYNTEAFF.

This clonotype was seen a handful of times. This chain uses TRBV5-6 with TRBJ2-7; D is ambiguous. Germline V gene data show CDR1 as SGHDT and CDR2 as YYEEEE. CDR3 length: 12 amino acids. With 4 bases removed from V and 7 bases from J, the gap between germline ends came to 12 bases. For the CDR3, the DNA is TGTGCCAGCAGCGTGCAGTCTAGGGAGCAGTACTTC. Translating gives CASSVQSREQYF.

The rearrangement uses TRBV20-1 and TRBJ2-7, with D perhaps TRBD1 (5 bases). The germline V gene encodes CDR1 DFQATT and CDR2 SNEGSKA (reference sequence). V lost 0 bases and J 3 bases, leaving 12 bases between the germline ends. CDR3 length: 14 amino acids. DNA of the CDR3: TGCAGTGCTAGAGAGCCTAAAGGGGTCTACGAGCAGTACTTC. As protein: CSAREPKGVYEQYF.

This clonotype was seen ten or more times. The rearrangement uses TRBV12-3 or TRBV12-4 and TRBJ2-7; 7 nucleotides align to TRBD1. V shed 6 bases, J shed 6 bases, and the junction held 14 bases outside the gene matches. This CDR3 region has 15 residues. The CDR3 loop reads CASSLTQGFEGEQYF. CDR3 nucleotides: TGTGCCAGCAGCCTAACACAGGGGTTTGAAGGCGAGCAGTACTTC.